This TCR beta chain was observed in a study of blood T cell repertoires in COVID-19. Background on the study: The United States, Italy and Spain were the sources of the acute and convalescent COVID-19 samples. In each case, the material was cDNA or gDNA derived from T cells, B-cell-depleted T cells, or PBMCs.

Unmatched junction bases numbered 3, after V lost 2 bases and J lost 3 bases. Germline V gene sequence: CDR1 SGHAT, CDR2 FQNNGV. This CDR3 is built from 15 residues. Per the authors' pipeline: By means of reference gene primer amplification, nucleated cell counts were estimated. TCRdb's copy holds only in-frame clones and misses some; the assay was immunoSEQ multiplex PCR. The DNA was the basis for D and trimming; V, J and clone size are from that table. The sample yields roughly 120,000 clones, nearly 85% seen once. This clone was detected only a few times. Sequenced input: peripheral blood. The chain joins TRBV11-2 to TRBJ2-1; 8 bases are a match to TRBD2. This TCR was recovered from a woman in her 50s with acute or convalescent COVID-19. CDR3 residues: CASSLTGGIYNEQFF. DNA of the CDR3: TGTGCCAGCAGCTTAACGGGGGGGATCTACAATGAGCAGTTCTTC.